The text below deals with one T cell receptor (beta chain). What it recognizes is unknown. This sample stems from a study of identical twins. Findings and limits, study-wide: Recombination models fit unrelated individuals' TCR alpha sharing but underestimated twins'. It was cross-sectional statistical analysis, not following the same donors, that the conclusions relied on.

Healthy Caucasians, and only they, were the donors. cDNA carried unique molecular identifiers, and a universal primer site was added by template switching. TCRdb re-called the 5' RACE reads with MiXCR, one entry per CDR3 protein. The sample lists more than 200,000 distinct CDR3 sequences, around 9.6% seen once, with around 5% in the top ten. The TCR sequence derives from a young woman in good health. Source material: memory (CD45RO+) T cells sorted from blood.

The CDR3 is CASSGTSGATDTQYF. In DNA form, the CDR3 reads TGTGCCAGCAGCGGGACTAGCGGAGCCACAGATACGCAGTATTTT. This chain links TRBV2 with TRBJ2-3; 11 bases agree with TRBD2. CDR3 length equals 15 residues. J lost 2 bases, V lost 6 bases, and 4 bases had no gene match. Germline assignment: CDR1 SNHLY and CDR2 FYNNEI.